This T cell receptor beta chain was sequenced in a study of CD8 T cells in Susac syndrome. Stable or active relapsing-remitting multiple sclerosis, untreated and meeting revised McDonald criteria, defined the controls. Random hexamers were used to reverse transcribe 0.5 to 1 ug of RNA. A multiplex approach, immunoSEQ multiplex PCR, amplified TCR beta CDR3 across 54 Vbeta and 13 Jbeta. Each CDR3 protein is one row after TCRdb ran MiXCR on the immunoSEQ multiplex PCR reads. The table records approximately 220,000 distinct CDR3 sequences, 80% to 95% of them present only once. With 5 bases clipped from V and 1 base from J, the junction kept 7 bases outside the gene matches. The CDR3 length is 17 residues. From germline, CDR1 is LNHNV and CDR2 YYDKDF (reference sequence).

This rearrangement joins TRBV15 to TRBJ1-4; 10 nucleotides match TRBD1. The clonotype was recovered from a human donor with multiple sclerosis. The sequencing sample was made of CD8+ T cells from PBMCs. CDR3 nucleotides: TGTGCCACCAGCGAGGGGACAGGGGACGGAACTAATGAAAAACTGTTTTTT. It yields the protein CATSEGTGDGTNEKLFF. Complete variable domain (other parts from reference TRBV15 and TRBJ1-4): DAMVIQNPRYQVTQFGKPVTLSCSQTLNHNVMYWYQQKSSQAPKLLFHYYDKDFNNEADTPDNFQSRRPNTSFCFLDIRSPGLGDTAMYLCATSEGTGDGTNEKLFFGSGTQLSVL.